Listed below are T cell receptor beta chains from one sample, sequenced in a study of OX40 agonist ivuxolimab in advanced cancers. Repertoires were generated with immunoSEQ multiplex PCR, while TCRdb's copy carries only in-frame clones and drops some. The sample includes around 64,000 clones, around 87% seen only once; the top ten take 0.37%. The specimen comprised CD4+ or CD8+ T cells sorted from blood, sampled in a trial of the OX40 agonist ivuxolimab. The receptors derive from an adult with an advanced solid tumor such as melanoma, head and neck, liver or kidney cancer. Each CDR3 is given with its conserved first and last residue. D genes are given only for firm matches. Clone size is shown for a subset of rows, as once, few, many or a class of expanded clone.

clone size,CDR3 length,J gene,D gene,V gene,CDR3 protein,CDR3 DNA
.,12,TRBJ2-1,TRBD1,TRBV19,CASSVQGYEQFF,TGTGCCAGTAGCGTACAGGGGTATGAGCAGTTCTTC
.,17,TRBJ2-1,TRBD2,TRBV27,CASSSTYSGRDYNEQFF,TGTGCCAGCAGTTCCACCTATAGCGGGAGGGACTACAATGAGCAGTTCTTC
once,16,TRBJ1-1,TRBD1,TRBV19,CASSIPLRQGAVEAFF,TGTGCCAGTAGTATCCCTCTACGACAGGGGGCGGTTGAAGCTTTCTTT
.,15,TRBJ2-5,TRBD2,TRBV5-1,CASSWAGLAQETQYF,TGCGCCAGCAGCTGGGCGGGACTAGCTCAAGAGACCCAGTACTTC
few,14,TRBJ1-6,.,TRBV5-1,CASSLKDWDSPLHF,TGCGCCAGCAGCTTAAAGGATTGGGATTCACCCCTCCACTTT
few,13,TRBJ1-2,.,TRBV5-1,CASSLAVNYGYTF,TGCGCCAGCAGCTTGGCAGTTAACTATGGCTACACCTTC
.,15,TRBJ2-5,.,TRBV5-8,CASSSGHPYQETQYF,TGTGCCAGCAGCTCCGGACACCCGTACCAAGAGACCCAGTACTTC
.,14,TRBJ1-2,.,TRBV28,CASPPRGGVHGYTF,TGTGCCAGCCCCCCGCGAGGGGGGGTCCATGGCTACACCTTC
.,14,TRBJ2-1,.,TRBV11-2,CASSFGQSYNEQFF,TGTGCCAGCAGCTTTGGCCAGTCCTACAATGAGCAGTTCTTC
.,13,TRBJ1-2,.,TRBV5-6,CASSLEGGYGYTF,TGTGCCAGCAGCTTAGAGGGGGGCTATGGCTACACCTTC
.,15,TRBJ2-3,TRBD1,TRBV10-3,CATSEGQPSTDTQYF,TGTGCCACCTCAGAGGGACAGCCGAGCACAGATACGCAGTATTTT
.,13,TRBJ1-4,.,TRBV27,CASSFGRTEKLFF,TGTGCCAGCAGTTTCGGCAGAACTGAAAAACTGTTTTTT
few,16,TRBJ2-3,TRBD2,TRBV29-1,CSSTGGVAGGTDTQYF,TGCAGCTCAACCGGAGGGGTAGCGGGGGGCACAGATACGCAGTATTTT
.,14,TRBJ2-7,TRBD1,TRBV5-1,CASSYQQGSGEQYF,TGCGCCAGCAGCTATCAACAGGGGAGTGGCGAGCAGTACTTC
.,15,TRBJ2-7,TRBD2,TRBV28,CASSPPRDYLYEQYF,TGTGCCAGCAGTCCTCCTCGGGACTATCTCTACGAGCAGTACTTC
.,14,TRBJ2-5,TRBD1,TRBV5-4,CASSSQGAGETQYF,TGTGCCAGCAGCTCACAGGGGGCGGGGGAGACCCAGTACTTC
.,15,TRBJ1-5,.,TRBV2,CASSRDPSFNQPQHF,TGTGCCAGCAGTCGGGACCCAAGCTTCAATCAGCCCCAGCATTTT
.,13,TRBJ1-2,.,TRBV19,CASNYPAWYGYTF,TGTGCCAGCAACTACCCCGCGTGGTATGGCTACACCTTC
.,18,TRBJ2-7,TRBD2,TRBV6-1,CASSDGLAGGHGSYEQYF,TGTGCCAGCAGTGATGGACTAGCGGGGGGCCATGGTTCCTACGAGCAGTACTTC
once,14,TRBJ2-1,.,TRBV4-1,CASSPWTGGNEQFF,TGCGCCAGCAGCCCCTGGACTGGGGGGAATGAGCAGTTCTTC
.,13,TRBJ2-7,.,TRBV27,CASKVAATYEQYF,TGTGCCAGCAAGGTAGCGGCTACCTACGAGCAGTACTTC
.,14,TRBJ1-3,.,TRBV5-1,CASSLDSSGNTIYF,TGCGCCAGCAGCTTGGACAGCTCTGGAAACACCATATATTTT
.,11,TRBJ1-3,TRBD1,TRBV14,CASSAGTAQYF,TGTGCCAGCAGCGCCGGGACAGCCCAATATTTT
.,18,TRBJ1-3,.,TRBV7-9,CASSSISQAYFPGNTIYF,TGTGCCAGCAGCTCGATCTCACAGGCGTACTTTCCTGGAAACACCATATATTTT
.,12,TRBJ1-1,.,TRBV11-2,CASSLVQPGAFF,TGTGCCAGCAGCCTCGTCCAGCCCGGGGCTTTCTTT
.,14,TRBJ1-4,TRBD1,TRBV5-1,CASSLDRGNEKLFF,TGCGCCAGCAGCTTGGACAGGGGGAATGAAAAACTGTTTTTT
.,11,TRBJ2-1,TRBD2,TRBV6-1,CASMREWGQFF,TGTGCCAGCATGCGGGAGTGGGGGCAGTTCTTC
.,12,TRBJ2-5,.,TRBV6-1,CASRAQVETQYF,TGTGCCAGCAGGGCACAGGTAGAGACCCAGTACTTC
.,15,TRBJ1-1,.,TRBV12-5,CASGLVLGSGTEAFF,TGTGCTAGTGGTTTGGTACTTGGGTCGGGCACTGAAGCTTTCTTT
.,13,TRBJ2-7,.,TRBV18,CASSLRDTYEQYF,TGTGCCAGCTCACTCCGGGACACCTACGAGCAGTACTTC
.,15,TRBJ2-1,TRBD2,TRBV14,CASSQGLPRGDEQFF,TGTGCCAGCAGCCAAGGACTTCCTCGGGGGGATGAGCAGTTCTTC
.,14,TRBJ1-2,TRBD1,TRBV4-2,CASSQGQGAEGYTF,TGTGCCAGCAGCCAAGGACAGGGGGCAGAAGGCTACACCTTC
.,14,TRBJ2-7,.,TRBV28,CASTRGGGEYEQYF,TGTGCCAGCACCCGGGGAGGGGGGGAGTACGAGCAGTACTTC